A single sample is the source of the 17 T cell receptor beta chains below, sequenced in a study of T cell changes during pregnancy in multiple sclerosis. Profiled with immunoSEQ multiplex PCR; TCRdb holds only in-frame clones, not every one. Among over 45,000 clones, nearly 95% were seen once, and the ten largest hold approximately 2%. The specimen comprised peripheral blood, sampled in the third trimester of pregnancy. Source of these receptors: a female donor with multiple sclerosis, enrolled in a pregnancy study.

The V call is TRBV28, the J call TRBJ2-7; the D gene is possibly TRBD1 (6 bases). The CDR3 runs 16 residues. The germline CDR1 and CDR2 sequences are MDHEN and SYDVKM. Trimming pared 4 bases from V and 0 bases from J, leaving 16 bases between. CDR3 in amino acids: CASSSIQGPSSYEQYF. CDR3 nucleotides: TGTGCCAGCAGTTCGATACAGGGCCCAAGCTCCTACGAGCAGTACTTC. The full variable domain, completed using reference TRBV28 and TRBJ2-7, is DVKVTQSSRYLVKRTGEKVFLECVQDMDHENMFWYRQDPGLGLRLIYFSYDVKMKEKGDIPEGYSVSREKKERFSLILESASTNQTSMYLCASSSIQGPSSYEQYFGPGTRLTVT.

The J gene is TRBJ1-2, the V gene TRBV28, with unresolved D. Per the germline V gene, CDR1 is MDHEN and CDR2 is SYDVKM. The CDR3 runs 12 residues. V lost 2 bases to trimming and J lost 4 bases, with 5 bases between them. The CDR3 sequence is CASSLRAYGYTF. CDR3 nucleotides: TGTGCCAGCAGTTTAAGAGCCTATGGCTACACCTTC.

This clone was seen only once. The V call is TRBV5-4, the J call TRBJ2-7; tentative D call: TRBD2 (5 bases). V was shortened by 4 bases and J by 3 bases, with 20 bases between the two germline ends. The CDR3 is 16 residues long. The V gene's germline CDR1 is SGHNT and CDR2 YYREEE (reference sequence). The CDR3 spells CASSPRAGMSVYEQYF. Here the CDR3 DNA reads TGTGCCAGCAGCCCCAGAGCCGGGATGTCGGTCTACGAGCAGTACTTC.

This CDR3 reads CASSYSSGSTDTQYF. The CDR3 nucleotides read TGTGCCAGCAGTTACTCCTCGGGAAGCACAGATACGCAGTATTTT. The chain recombines TRBV6-6 with TRBJ2-3, with a possible D match to TRBD2 (5 bases). V was clipped by 0 bases and J by 0 bases, with 7 bases between them. CDR1 and CDR2 from the germline V gene are MNHNY and SVGAGI (reference sequence). The CDR3 loop spans 15 amino acids.

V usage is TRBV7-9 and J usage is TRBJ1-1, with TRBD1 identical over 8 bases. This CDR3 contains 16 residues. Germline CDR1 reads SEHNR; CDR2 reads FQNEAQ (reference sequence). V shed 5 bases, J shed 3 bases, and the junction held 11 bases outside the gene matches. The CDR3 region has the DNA TGTGCCAGCAGCGCTATGGGACAGGTGGGAGACACTGAAGCTTTCTTT. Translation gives CASSAMGQVGDTEAFF.

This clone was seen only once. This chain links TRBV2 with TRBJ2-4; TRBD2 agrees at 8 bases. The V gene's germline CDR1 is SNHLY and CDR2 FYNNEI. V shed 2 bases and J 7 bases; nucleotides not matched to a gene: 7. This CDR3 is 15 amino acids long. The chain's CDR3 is CASSERGGRMNIQYF. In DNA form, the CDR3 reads TGTGCCAGCAGTGAAAGGGGCGGGAGGATGAACATTCAGTACTTC.

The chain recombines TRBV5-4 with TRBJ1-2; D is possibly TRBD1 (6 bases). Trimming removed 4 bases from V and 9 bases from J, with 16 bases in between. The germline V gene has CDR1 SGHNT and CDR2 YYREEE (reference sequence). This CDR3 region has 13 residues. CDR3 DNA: TGTGCCAGCAGCCCCCAGGGAGGGGGTAGCTACACCTTC. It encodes CASSPQGGGSYTF.

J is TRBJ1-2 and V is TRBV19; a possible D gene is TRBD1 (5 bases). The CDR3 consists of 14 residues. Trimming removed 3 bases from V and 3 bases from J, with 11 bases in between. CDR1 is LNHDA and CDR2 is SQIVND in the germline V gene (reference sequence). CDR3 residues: CASSMQGRHYGYTF. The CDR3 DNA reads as TGTGCCAGTAGTATGCAGGGTAGGCACTATGGCTACACCTTC.

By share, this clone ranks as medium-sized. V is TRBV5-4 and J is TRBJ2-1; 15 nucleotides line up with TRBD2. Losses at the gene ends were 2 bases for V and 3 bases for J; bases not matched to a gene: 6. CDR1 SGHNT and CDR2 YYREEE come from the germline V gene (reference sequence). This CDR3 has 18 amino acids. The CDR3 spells CASSLPGLAGGNYNEQFF. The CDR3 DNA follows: TGTGCCAGCAGCTTACCTGGACTAGCGGGGGGGAACTACAATGAGCAGTTCTTC.

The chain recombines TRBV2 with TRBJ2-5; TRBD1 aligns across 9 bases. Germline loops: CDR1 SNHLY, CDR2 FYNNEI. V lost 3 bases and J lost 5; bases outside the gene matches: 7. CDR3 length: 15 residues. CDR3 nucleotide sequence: TGTGCCAGCAGTGAGGTCGGGACAGGGAGGGAGACCCAGTACTTC. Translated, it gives CASSEVGTGRETQYF.

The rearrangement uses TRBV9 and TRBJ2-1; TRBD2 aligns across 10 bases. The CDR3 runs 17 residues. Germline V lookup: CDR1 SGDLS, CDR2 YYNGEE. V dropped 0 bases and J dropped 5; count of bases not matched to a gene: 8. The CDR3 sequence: CASSVGFRTSGHNEQFF. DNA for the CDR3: TGTGCCAGCAGCGTAGGTTTTAGGACTAGCGGCCACAATGAGCAGTTCTTC.

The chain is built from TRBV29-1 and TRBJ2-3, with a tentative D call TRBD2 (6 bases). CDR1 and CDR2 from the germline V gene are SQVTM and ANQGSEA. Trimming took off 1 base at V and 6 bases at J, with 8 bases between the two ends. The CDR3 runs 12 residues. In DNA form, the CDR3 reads TGCAGCGTTGAAGCCGGGAGCGATACGCAGTATTTT. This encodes CSVEAGSDTQYF.

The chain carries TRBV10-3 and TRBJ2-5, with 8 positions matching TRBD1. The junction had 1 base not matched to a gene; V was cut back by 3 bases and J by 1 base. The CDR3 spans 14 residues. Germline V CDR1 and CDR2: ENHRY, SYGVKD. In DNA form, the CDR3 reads TGTGCCATCAGTGATGGACAGGGCCAAGAGACCCAGTACTTC. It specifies CAISDGQGQETQYF.

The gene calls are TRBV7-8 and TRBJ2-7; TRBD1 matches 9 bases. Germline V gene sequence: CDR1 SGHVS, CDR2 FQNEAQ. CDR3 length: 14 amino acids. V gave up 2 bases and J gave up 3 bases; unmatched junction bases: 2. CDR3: CASSLTGQGYEQYF. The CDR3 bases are TGTGCCAGCAGCTTAACGGGACAGGGCTACGAGCAGTACTTC.

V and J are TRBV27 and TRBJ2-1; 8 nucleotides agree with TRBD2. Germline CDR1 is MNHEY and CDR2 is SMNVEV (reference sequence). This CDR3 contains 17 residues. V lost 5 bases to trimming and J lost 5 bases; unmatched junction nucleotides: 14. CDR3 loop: CASSVLAGPSTDNEQFF. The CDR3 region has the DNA TGTGCCAGCAGTGTCCTAGCGGGCCCGTCCACGGACAATGAGCAGTTCTTC.

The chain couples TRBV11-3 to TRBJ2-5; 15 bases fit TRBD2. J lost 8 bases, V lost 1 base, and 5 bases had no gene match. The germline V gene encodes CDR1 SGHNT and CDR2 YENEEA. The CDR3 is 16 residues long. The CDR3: CASSLGGTSGRPTQYF. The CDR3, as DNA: TGTGCCAGCAGCTTAGGGGGGACTAGCGGGAGGCCCACCCAGTACTTC. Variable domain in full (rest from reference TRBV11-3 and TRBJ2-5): EAGVVQSPRYKIIEKKQPVAFWCNPISGHNTLYWYLQNLGQGPELLIRYENEEAVDDSQLPKDRFSAERLKGVDSTLKIQPAELGDSAVYLCASSLGGTSGRPTQYFGPGTRLLVL.

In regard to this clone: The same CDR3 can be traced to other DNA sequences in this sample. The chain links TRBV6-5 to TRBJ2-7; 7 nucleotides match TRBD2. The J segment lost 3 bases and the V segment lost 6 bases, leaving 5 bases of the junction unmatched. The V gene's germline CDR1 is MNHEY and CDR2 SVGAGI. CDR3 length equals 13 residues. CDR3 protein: CASSPGGGYEQYF. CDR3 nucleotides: TGTGCCAGCAGCCCTGGGGGGGGCTACGAGCAGTACTTC.